These 15 T cell receptor beta chains were all obtained from the same sample, sequenced in a study of T cell changes during pregnancy in multiple sclerosis. Assay: immunoSEQ multiplex PCR; the TCRdb copy retains only in-frame clones and omits some. The data contain 65,000 to 95,000 clones, about 92% of them singletons. This specimen was peripheral blood, taken after pregnancy. The receptors were gathered from a female donor in good health, enrolled as a control in a pregnancy study.

The chain has TRBV28 and TRBJ2-5; D perhaps matches TRBD2 (5 bases). The germline V and J ends were trimmed by 5 bases and 13 bases, with 14 bases remaining between them. The germline V gene encodes CDR1 MDHEN and CDR2 SYDVKM. The CDR3 consists of 11 residues. CDR3 in amino acids: CASSIHTGLYF. The CDR3 nucleotides read TGTGCCAGCAGTATCCACACGGGATTGTACTTC.

The gene calls are TRBV2 and TRBJ2-5; tentatively, D is TRBD1 (6 bases). V lost 4 bases, J lost 2 bases, and 23 bases lay in between. Germline assignment: CDR1 SNHLY and CDR2 FYNNEI. CDR3 length: 18 residues. The CDR3 loop is CASSVYARGNRDQETQYF. DNA for the CDR3: TGTGCCAGCAGTGTGTATGCCCGAGGGAACAGGGATCAAGAGACCCAGTACTTC.

The chain carries TRBV28 and TRBJ1-2, with D perhaps matching TRBD1 (5 bases). Germline V gene data show CDR1 as MDHEN and CDR2 as SYDVKM. V lost 2 bases to trimming and J lost 4 bases, with 11 bases between them. The CDR3 contains 14 residues. This CDR3 reads CASSLGGTVYGYTF. The CDR3 region has the DNA TGTGCCAGCAGTTTAGGAGGGACGGTCTATGGCTACACCTTC.

CDR3 sequence: CASSPAGLQVGSNQPQHF. CDR3 DNA: TGTGCCAGCTCACCGGCGGGGTTACAGGTTGGTAGCAATCAGCCCCAGCATTTT. The J gene is TRBJ1-5, the V gene TRBV18, with D perhaps TRBD1 (5 bases). Germline-derived CDR1 and CDR2 are KGHSH and LQKENI. V gave up 3 bases and J gave up 0 bases, with 18 bases separating them. The CDR3 sequence is 18 residues long.

The chain uses TRBV11-2 and TRBJ2-1, with D possibly being TRBD2 (5 bases). The CDR3 is 13 residues long. In germline, CDR1 is SGHAT, CDR2 FQNNGV. Trimming left V 3 bases short and J 7 bases short, with 10 bases between. CDR3 DNA: TGTGCCAGCAGCTTTAAGGGCGGGAATGAGCAGTTCTTC. Translating gives CASSFKGGNEQFF.

This clone was seen just once. The chain couples TRBV6-1 to TRBJ2-5; TRBD1 aligns across 7 bases. The CDR3 length is 13 residues. V shed 8 bases, J shed 3 bases, and the junction held 6 bases outside the gene matches. Germline V gives CDR1 MNHNS, CDR2 SASEGT. The DNA for the CDR3 is TGTGCCAGCGACAGGGTTAAGAAAGAGACCCAGTACTTC. This gives the protein CASDRVKKETQYF.

The chain carries TRBV18 and TRBJ1-3; TRBD1 is a possible D gene (6 bases). Germline CDR1 and CDR2: KGHSH and LQKENI. Trimming pared 4 bases from V and 0 bases from J, leaving 13 bases between. This CDR3 contains 16 residues. The CDR3 sequence is CASSRSTGSSGNTIYF. DNA for the CDR3: TGTGCCAGCTCACGATCGACAGGTTCCTCTGGAAACACCATATATTTT.

The rearrangement uses TRBV5-6 and TRBJ1-1; D is possibly TRBD1 (6 bases). The CDR3 is 15 residues long. Per the germline V gene, CDR1 is SGHDT and CDR2 is YYEEEE. V lost 3 bases and J 1 base, leaving 13 bases between the germline ends. CDR3 nucleotide sequence: TGTGCCAGCAGCTCCTTAGCGACAGGGAACACTGAAGCTTTCTTT. It yields the protein CASSSLATGNTEAFF.

The rearrangement links TRBV2 to TRBJ2-3; D is unclear. Germline CDR1 reads SNHLY; CDR2 reads FYNNEI. The CDR3 length is 14 residues. Between the trimmed V and J ends, which lost 6 bases and 2 bases, there was a span of 12 bases. The CDR3 is CASRVTRFTDTQYF. CDR3 sequence (DNA): TGTGCCAGCAGAGTTACGCGATTCACAGATACGCAGTATTTT.

There are a few counts of this clone. The chain links TRBV7-2 to TRBJ1-2, with TRBD1 identical over 7 bases. CDR3 length equals 15 residues. Germline values: CDR1 SGHTA, CDR2 FQGNSA. The V gene end was trimmed by 3 bases and the J gene end by 4 bases; junction bases not matched to a gene: 8. CDR3 protein: CASSLRQGSPYGYTF. As DNA, the CDR3 is TGTGCCAGCAGCTTGAGACAGGGTTCCCCCTATGGCTACACCTTC.

The rearrangement uses TRBV28 and TRBJ2-5; 10 bases are shared with TRBD2. Germline V gives CDR1 MDHEN, CDR2 SYDVKM. Trimming cost V 8 bases and J 2 bases; bases outside gene matches: 2. The CDR3 length is 13 residues. In DNA, the CDR3 is TGTGCCAGCCGAGCGGGAGGGCAAGAGACCCAGTACTTC. Translated: CASRAGGQETQYF.

The V call is TRBV29-1, the J call TRBJ1-1, with D perhaps TRBD1 (6 bases). V lost 7 bases to trimming and J lost 6 bases, with 15 bases between them. Germline lookup yields CDR1 SQVTM and CDR2 ANQGSEA. This CDR3 is built from 12 residues. CDR3 in amino acids: CSGIDRTAEAFF. The CDR3 nucleotides read TGCAGCGGAATCGACAGGACCGCTGAAGCTTTCTTT.

The gene calls are TRBV5-4 and TRBJ2-1; D not certain. Deletions cut 2 bases from V and 8 bases from J, with 14 bases between. The germline gives CDR1 SGHNT, CDR2 YYREEE (reference sequence). CDR3 length equals 14 residues. The CDR3 region is CASSFVSGGDEQFF. The CDR3 DNA reads as TGTGCCAGCAGCTTCGTCTCGGGTGGCGATGAGCAGTTCTTC.

This clone was seen just once. The chain employs TRBV29-1 and TRBJ2-5; possibly TRBD2 for D (6 bases). V was shortened by 4 bases and J by 4 bases, with 16 bases between the two germline ends. The CDR3 runs to 14 residues. Germline-derived CDR1 and CDR2 are SQVTM and ANQGSEA. Here the CDR3 DNA reads TGCAGCGTTGTCGAGACGAGGGGAGGAGAGACCCAGTACTTC. Translation gives CSVVETRGGETQYF.

This chain joins TRBV29-1 and TRBJ2-1; 10 nucleotides agree with TRBD1. CDR3 size: 12 residues. The junction had 11 bases not matched to a gene; V was cut back by 7 bases and J by 14 bases. The germline V gene encodes CDR1 SQVTM and CDR2 ANQGSEA. The DNA for the CDR3 is TGCAGCGCCAAAAGGGGGACAGGGGAAGAGTTCTTC. Its translation: CSAKRGTGEEFF.